Below, 13 T cell receptor beta chains from the same sample are listed, as sequenced in a study of CD8 T cells in ankylosing spondylitis. TCRdb re-called the 5' RACE reads through MiXCR, storing one row per CDR3 protein. The table lists over 150,000 distinct CDR3 sequences, 13% of them singletons. Sample: blood, either unsorted or a sorted T cell fraction (not recorded which). These receptor sequences come from a male donor with ankylosing spondylitis or in good health (not recorded which).

The sample holds a few counts of this clonotype. J is TRBJ2-1 and V is TRBV7-8; the D gene is possibly TRBD2 (5 bases). This CDR3 is 17 amino acids long. Germline V gene sequence: CDR1 SGHVS, CDR2 FQNEAQ. Trimming shortened V by 8 bases and J by 7 bases, and 27 bases separated the two germline ends. The CDR3 nucleotides are TGTGCCAGCCGGGTTAGCTCGGGGTTGTTAATGGGTAATGAGCAGTTCTTC. It encodes CASRVSSGLLMGNEQFF.

This clonotype came up a few times. The chain employs TRBV27 and TRBJ2-1; 11 nucleotides line up with TRBD2. The V and J ends lost 7 bases and 4 bases, in that order; junction bases with no gene match: 6. The CDR3 spans 15 residues. The germline gives CDR1 MNHEY, CDR2 SMNVEV (reference sequence). The CDR3: CASTFGTSGYNEQFF. The CDR3 DNA reads as TGTGCCAGCACCTTCGGGACTAGCGGATACAATGAGCAGTTCTTC.

This sequence joins TRBV7-9 and TRBJ1-1; D might be TRBD1 (5 bases). The CDR3 runs 15 residues. Germline CDR1 reads SEHNR; CDR2 reads FQNEAQ (reference sequence). Trimming took 0 bases from V and 4 from J, leaving 12 bases between them. The CDR3 DNA follows: TGTGCCAGCAGCTTAGCGGTCGGCAGGGCCACTGAAGCTTTCTTT. Translated: CASSLAVGRATEAFF. Looking up the rest from reference TRBV7-9 and TRBJ1-1 gives the full variable domain: DTGVSQNPRHKITKRGQNVTFRCDPISEHNRLYWYRQTLGQGPEFLTYFQNEAQLEKSRLLSDRFSAERPKGSFSTLEIQRTEQGDSAMYLCASSLAVGRATEAFFGQGTRLTVV.

This clonotype occurred a few times. The V call is TRBV4-1, the J call TRBJ2-7, with TRBD2 identical over 11 bases. Per the germline V gene, CDR1 is MGHRA and CDR2 is YSYEKL. The CDR3 runs 16 residues. V shed 3 bases, J shed 2 bases, and the junction held 6 bases outside the gene matches. CDR3 region: CASSHALAGVPYEQYF. For the CDR3, the DNA is TGCGCCAGCAGCCATGCACTAGCGGGGGTTCCCTACGAGCAGTACTTC.

Only a few counts were recorded for this clonotype. J is TRBJ1-2 and V is TRBV5-1; 7 nucleotides agree with TRBD1. V lost 2 bases, J lost 8 bases, and 15 bases stayed unmatched. CDR1 and CDR2 (germline): SGHRS, YFSETQ. This CDR3 contains 16 residues. The CDR3 is CASSFLSDRAMEGYTF. DNA for the CDR3: TGCGCCAGCAGCTTCTTGAGCGACAGGGCAATGGAGGGCTACACCTTC.

This clonotype was seen more than once but under ten times. This chain links TRBV4-1 with TRBJ2-1; TRBD2 agrees at 8 bases. The CDR3 runs 16 residues. Germline loops: CDR1 MGHRA, CDR2 YSYEKL. Trimming at V came to 0 bases and at J to 3 bases, leaving 4 bases not matched to a gene. The CDR3 bases are TGCGCCAGCAGCCAAGAAGGGACTAGTCTCTACAATGAGCAGTTCTTC. Encoded protein: CASSQEGTSLYNEQFF.

The chain uses TRBV5-1 and TRBJ2-3; 11 bases align to TRBD2. This CDR3 has 15 amino acids. Per the germline V gene, CDR1 is SGHRS and CDR2 is YFSETQ. Trimming took 3 bases from V and 1 from J; bases not matched to a gene: 1. Here the CDR3 reads CASSSTSGGTDTQYF. The CDR3 region has the DNA TGCGCCAGCAGCTCGACTAGCGGGGGCACAGATACGCAGTATTTT.

This sequence joins TRBV7-9 and TRBJ2-5, with TRBD2 matching 7 bases. After removal of 8 bases from V and 7 bases from J, the junction contained 19 bases not matched to a gene. CDR1 is SEHNR and CDR2 is FQNEAQ in the germline V gene (reference sequence). The CDR3 is 16 residues long. In DNA, the CDR3 is TGTGCCAGCGGATCCCGGACCGTCACAACGGGGGGGACCCAGTACTTC. It specifies CASGSRTVTTGGTQYF.

The chain recombines TRBV4-1 with TRBJ2-7, with a weak D call TRBD2 (6 bases). Germline V CDR1 and CDR2: MGHRA, YSYEKL. This CDR3 contains 12 residues. V was trimmed by 1 base and J by 7 bases, leaving 8 bases between them. CDR3 region: CASSQVGGEQYF. The CDR3 bases are TGCGCCAGCAGCCAAGTTGGGGGGGAGCAGTACTTC.

In its sample, this clonotype was seen a few times. The CDR3: CASSVDRYEQYF. The DNA for the CDR3 is TGTGCCAGCAGCGTAGACAGGTACGAGCAGTACTTC. This chain links TRBV9 with TRBJ2-7; D may be TRBD1 (5 bases). Germline V gene lookup returns CDR1 SGDLS and CDR2 YYNGEE. The CDR3 runs to 12 residues. The germline V and J ends were trimmed by 0 bases and 4 bases, with 5 bases remaining between them.

This clonotype was seen at least ten times. V gene TRBV12-3 or TRBV12-4 combines with J gene TRBJ1-1; D perhaps matches TRBD1 (6 bases). The length of the CDR3 is 13 residues. V lost 10 bases and J 1 base, leaving 13 bases between the germline ends. The CDR3 nucleotides are TGTGCCACTCAGTTAGGGGGGAACACTGAAGCTTTCTTT. Protein sequence: CATQLGGNTEAFF.

This clonotype came up many times. This chain connects TRBV5-1 to TRBJ2-1, with D perhaps TRBD2 (6 bases). Germline loops: CDR1 SGHRS, CDR2 YFSETQ. Trimming stripped 1 base from V and 7 bases from J, with 21 bases between. This CDR3 spans 17 amino acids. CDR3 region: CASSLTSTQGGVNEQFF. CDR3 nucleotide sequence: TGCGCCAGCAGCTTGACGTCTACGCAGGGAGGTGTGAATGAGCAGTTCTTC.

This clonotype occurred many times. This chain connects TRBV10-1 to TRBJ2-2, with unresolved D. CDR3 length: 15 residues. Germline loops: CDR1 WNHNN, CDR2 SYGVQD (reference sequence). Trimming stripped 0 bases from V and 5 bases from J, with 10 bases between. CDR3 in DNA: TGCGCCAGCAGTGAGTCGATTACGGAGACCGGGGAGCTGTTTTTT. Translated, it gives CASSESITETGELFF.